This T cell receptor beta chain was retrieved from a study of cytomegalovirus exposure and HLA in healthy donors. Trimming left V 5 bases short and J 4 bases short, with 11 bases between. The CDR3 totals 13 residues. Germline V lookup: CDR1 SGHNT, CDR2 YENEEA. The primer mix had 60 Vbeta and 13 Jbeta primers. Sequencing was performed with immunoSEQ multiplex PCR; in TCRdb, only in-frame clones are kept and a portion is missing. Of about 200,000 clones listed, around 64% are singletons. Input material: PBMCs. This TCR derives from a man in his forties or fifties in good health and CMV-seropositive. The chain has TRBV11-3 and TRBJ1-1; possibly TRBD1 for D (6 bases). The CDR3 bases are TGTGCCAGCAGCCGCCGGGGGGCCACTGAAGCTTTCTTT. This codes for CASSRRGATEAFF. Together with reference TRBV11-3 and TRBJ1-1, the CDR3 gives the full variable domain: EAGVVQSPRYKIIEKKQPVAFWCNPISGHNTLYWYLQNLGQGPELLIRYENEEAVDDSQLPKDRFSAERLKGVDSTLKIQPAELGDSAVYLCASSRRGATEAFFGQGTRLTVV.